These T cell receptor beta chains were read from a single sample in a study of blood T cell repertoires in COVID-19. Produced via immunoSEQ multiplex PCR; TCRdb's table is partial and in-frame only. This sample yields 110,000 or so clones, of which just under 90% are seen a single time; approximately 4.5% belongs to the top ten. The sample comprised peripheral blood. The receptors here all came from a woman aged 45-65 years with acute or convalescent COVID-19. Both conserved end residues are part of each CDR3. D genes are given only for firm matches. Size is omitted from some rows. Given values are once, few, many or a class for expanded clones.

TRBJ2-3 | TRBV18 | . | . | TGTGCCAGCTCAGCACCTTCAGGCGATACGCAGTATTTT | CASSAPSGDTQYF
TRBJ1-1 | TRBV6-1 | . | . | TGTGCCAGCAGACCTCGGGACACGGTGAACACTGAAGCTTTCTTT | CASRPRDTVNTEAFF
TRBJ2-1 | TRBV6-5 | . | TRBD2 | TGTGCCAGCAGTTACAGGGAGGGCGTGAGTGAGCAGTTCTTC | CASSYREGVSEQFF
TRBJ1-4 | TRBV4-1 | . | . | TGCGCCAGCAGCCAGGGAGCGGCGAGGATGGTTTTT | CASSQGAARMVF
TRBJ1-1 | TRBV15 | . | TRBD1 | TGTGCCACCAGGCCCCGGACAGGAAAGAAGTCAGACACTGAAGCTTTCTTT | CATRPRTGKKSDTEAFF
TRBJ1-5 | TRBV2 | . | TRBD1 | TGTGCCAGCAGCGGGACAGGGCTTCAGCCCCAGCATTTT | CASSGTGLQPQHF
TRBJ1-5 | TRBV30 | . | . | TGTGCCTGGAGTGTACCACAGGGAAATCAGCCCCAGCATTTT | CAWSVPQGNQPQHF
TRBJ2-3 | TRBV6-5 | . | . | TGTGCCAGCAGTTACGCAACTCAGGGTGCAGATACGCAGTATTTT | CASSYATQGADTQYF
TRBJ2-1 | TRBV27 | . | . | TGTGCCAGCAGTTCTAGACAGAGCAGCTCCTACAATGAGCAGTTCTTC | CASSSRQSSSYNEQFF
TRBJ1-1 | TRBV5-1 | . | TRBD1 | TGCGCCAGCAGTCGAACAGGACAGGGTCTGACTGAAGCTTTCTTT | CASSRTGQGLTEAFF
TRBJ2-7 | TRBV7-9 | . | . | TGTGCCAGCAGCTTTTCCGGGGGCGAGCAGTACTTC | CASSFSGGEQYF
TRBJ1-5 | TRBV19 | . | TRBD1 | TGTGCCAGTAGTATTAAACAGGGGATAAGCAATCAGCCCCAGCATTTT | CASSIKQGISNQPQHF
TRBJ1-4 | TRBV2 | . | . | TGTGCCAGCCGGGGGTATGGGAATGAAAAACTGTTTTTT | CASRGYGNEKLFF
TRBJ2-5 | TRBV30 | . | TRBD1 | TGTGCCTGGAGTGTATTTCTGGATGACAGGGGTGGATGGGAGACCCAGTACTTC | CAWSVFLDDRGGWETQYF
TRBJ2-5 | TRBV7-9 | . | . | TGTGCCAGCAGCTCCCGCGTGAACCAAGAGACCCAGTACTTC | CASSSRVNQETQYF
TRBJ2-7 | TRBV19 | . | . | TGTGCCAGTAGTGTCGAGGTCAGCTACGAGCAGTACTTC | CASSVEVSYEQYF
TRBJ1-1 | TRBV18 | . | . | TGTGCCAGCTCACCAGAGGTGGGTGAGGCTTTCTTT | CASSPEVGEAFF
TRBJ1-4 | TRBV19 | . | . | TGTGCCAGTAGTACGGGGGGCGGTGAAAAACTGTTTTTT | CASSTGGGEKLFF
TRBJ2-3 | TRBV20-1 | once | . | TGCAGTGCTAGTAGGGGGGGGCCCTTCGGCACAGATACGCAGTATTTT | CSASRGGPFGTDTQYF
TRBJ2-1 | TRBV11-3 | once | TRBD2 | TGTGCCAGCAGTGTAGCGGGGGGCAATGAGCAGTTCTTC | CASSVAGGNEQFF
TRBJ2-5 | TRBV29-1 | . | . | TGCAGCGTTGAAGACCTGAAGCGGGCCCGGGAGACCCAGTACTTC | CSVEDLKRARETQYF
TRBJ1-5 | TRBV15 | few | TRBD1 | TGTGCCACCAGCAGCTGGGGGGACGACAGGGACCCCGGCAATCAGCCCCAGCATTTT | CATSSWGDDRDPGNQPQHF
TRBJ1-2 | TRBV29-1 | . | TRBD1 | TGCAGCGTTGAAGATGGGACAGGACGGCCCCACTACACCTTC | CSVEDGTGRPHYTF
TRBJ2-3 | TRBV4-3 | once | TRBD2 | TGCGCCAGCAGCCCCGGGACTAGCGGGGCTAGCACAGATACGCAGTATTTT | CASSPGTSGASTDTQYF
TRBJ2-7 | TRBV10-3 | . | TRBD1 | TGTGCCATCAGTGCGGCGACAGGGTACGAGCAGTACTTC | CAISAATGYEQYF
TRBJ1-6 | TRBV27 | . | TRBD1 | TGTGCCAGCAGTTTATGGGACAGTAATAATTCACCCCTCCACTTT | CASSLWDSNNSPLHF
TRBJ2-1 | TRBV27 | . | TRBD2 | TGTGCCAGCAGTACAGGACTAGCGGGAAATGAGCAGTTCTTC | CASSTGLAGNEQFF
TRBJ1-1 | TRBV3-1/TRBV3-2 | . | . | TGTGCCAGCAGCCAAGGACAATTTGAGGGTGGCGCTTTCTTT | CASSQGQFEGGAFF
TRBJ2-1 | TRBV12-5 | . | TRBD2 | TGTGCTAGTGGTTTGACCCCGGGACTAGCGGACCTAAGGCGCAACTACAATGAGCAGTTCTTC | CASGLTPGLADLRRNYNEQFF
TRBJ2-2 | TRBV15 | . | . | TGTGCCACCAGCAGATTGCGGGCCGGTCCCGGGGAGCTGTTTTTT | CATSRLRAGPGELFF
TRBJ2-2 | TRBV28 | . | . | TGTGCCAGCAGTTTAGTCAGGAACACCGGGGAGCTGTTTTTT | CASSLVRNTGELFF
TRBJ2-7 | TRBV7-4 | . | . | TGTGCCAGCAGCTTAAGGGGCAGGGGCTACGAGCAGTACTTC | CASSLRGRGYEQYF
TRBJ2-7 | TRBV4-3 | . | . | TGCGCCAGCAGCCAAGATTGGGCCGGATACTCCTACGAGCAGTACTTC | CASSQDWAGYSYEQYF
TRBJ2-1 | TRBV9 | . | . | TGTGCCAGCAGCGTAGTTAGTCTAGCCGATTACAATGAGCAGTTCTTC | CASSVVSLADYNEQFF
TRBJ2-5 | TRBV4-1 | . | . | TGCGCCAGCAGCCAAGATGGGGCGGAGACCCAGTACTTC | CASSQDGAETQYF
TRBJ1-2 | TRBV28 | few | . | TGTGCCAGCAGTTTCGCCGGTGGGGGGGATGGCTACACCTTC | CASSFAGGGDGYTF
TRBJ1-1 | TRBV3-1/TRBV3-2 | . | . | TGTGCCAGCAGCCCGGGGGGTGGGACTGAAGCTTTCTTT | CASSPGGGTEAFF
TRBJ2-3 | TRBV9 | . | TRBD1 | TGTGCCAGCAGCTCCCCGGGACAGGGAACAGATACGCAGTATTTT | CASSSPGQGTDTQYF
TRBJ2-6 | TRBV4-1 | . | TRBD1 | TGCGCCAGCAGCCGAGCCGGGACAGGTGTCTCTGGGGCCAACGTCCTGACTTTC | CASSRAGTGVSGANVLTF
TRBJ1-2 | TRBV7-9 | . | . | TGTGCCAGCAGCGACGGACTTTACAACTATGGCTACACCTTC | CASSDGLYNYGYTF
TRBJ1-1 | TRBV5-6 | . | . | TGTGCCAGCACCCCCACCCGGCGAGGGAACACTGAAGCTTTCTTT | CASTPTRRGNTEAFF
TRBJ2-1 | TRBV7-6 | . | . | TGTGCCAGCAGCTTAGAAAGCAACACAGGGAGCAATGAGCAGTTCTTC | CASSLESNTGSNEQFF
TRBJ2-7 | TRBV5-1 | few | . | TGCGCCAGCAGCTTGGCAACAGGGAGCTCCTACGAGCAGTACTTC | CASSLATGSSYEQYF
TRBJ2-2 | TRBV6-5 | . | . | TGTGCCAGCAGTTACCAGGCCAGTTACACCGGGGAGCTGTTTTTT | CASSYQASYTGELFF
TRBJ2-3 | TRBV9 | . | . | TGTGCCAGCAGCCCCAGAGGCTCGCAACTTACAGATACGCAGTATTTT | CASSPRGSQLTDTQYF
TRBJ2-1 | TRBV7-6 | . | . | TGTGCCAGCAGCTTTTTCTCCACAGACCTAATAAAGGACAATGAGCAGTTCTTC | CASSFFSTDLIKDNEQFF
TRBJ2-3 | TRBV11-2 | . | TRBD2 | TGTGCCAGCAAGTCCCAGACTAGCGACGAAAACACAGATACGCAGTATTTT | CASKSQTSDENTDTQYF
TRBJ2-1 | TRBV15 | once | . | TGTGCCACCAGAGCAGAGGGCGATGAGCAGTTCTTC | CATRAEGDEQFF
TRBJ2-7 | TRBV10-3 | . | TRBD1 | TGTGCCATCGGGCAGACGGGGACAGGCCTTCTGACACAGTACTTC | CAIGQTGTGLLTQYF